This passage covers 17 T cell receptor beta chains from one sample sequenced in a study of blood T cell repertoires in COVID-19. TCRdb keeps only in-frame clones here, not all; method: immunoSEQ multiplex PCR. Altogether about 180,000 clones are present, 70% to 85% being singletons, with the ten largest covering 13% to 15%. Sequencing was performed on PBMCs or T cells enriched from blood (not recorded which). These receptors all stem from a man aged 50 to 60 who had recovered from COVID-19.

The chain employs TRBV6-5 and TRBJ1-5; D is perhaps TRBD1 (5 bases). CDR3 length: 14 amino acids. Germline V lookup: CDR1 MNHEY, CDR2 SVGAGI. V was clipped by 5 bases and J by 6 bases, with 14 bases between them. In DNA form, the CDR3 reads TGTGCCAGCAGTATGCCAGGGTCGGGTCAGCCCCAGCATTTT. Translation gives CASSMPGSGQPQHF.

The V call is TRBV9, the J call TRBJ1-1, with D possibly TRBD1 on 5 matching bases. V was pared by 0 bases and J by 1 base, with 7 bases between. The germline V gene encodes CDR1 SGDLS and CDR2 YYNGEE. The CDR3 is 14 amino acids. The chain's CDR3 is CASSVGQRNTEAFF. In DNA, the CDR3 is TGTGCCAGCAGCGTAGGACAGAGGAACACTGAAGCTTTCTTT.

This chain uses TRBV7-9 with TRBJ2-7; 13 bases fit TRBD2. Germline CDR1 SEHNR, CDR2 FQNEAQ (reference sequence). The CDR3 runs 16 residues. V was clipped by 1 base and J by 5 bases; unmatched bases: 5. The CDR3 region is CASSLGGTSGAHEQYF. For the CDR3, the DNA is TGTGCCAGCAGCTTAGGGGGGACTAGCGGGGCCCACGAGCAGTACTTC.

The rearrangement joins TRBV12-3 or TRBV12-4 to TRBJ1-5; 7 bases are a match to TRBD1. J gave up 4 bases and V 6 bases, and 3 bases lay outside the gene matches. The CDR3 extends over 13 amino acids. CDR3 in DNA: TGTGCCAGCAGGGAACAGGGGAATCAGCCCCAGCATTTT. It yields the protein CASREQGNQPQHF.

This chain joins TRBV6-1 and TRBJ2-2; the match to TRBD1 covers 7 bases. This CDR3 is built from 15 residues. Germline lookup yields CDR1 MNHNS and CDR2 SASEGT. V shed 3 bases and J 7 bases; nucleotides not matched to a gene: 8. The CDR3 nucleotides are TGTGCCAGCAGTGATGCAGGGGGTCGGTTCGGGGAGCTGTTTTTT. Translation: CASSDAGGRFGELFF.

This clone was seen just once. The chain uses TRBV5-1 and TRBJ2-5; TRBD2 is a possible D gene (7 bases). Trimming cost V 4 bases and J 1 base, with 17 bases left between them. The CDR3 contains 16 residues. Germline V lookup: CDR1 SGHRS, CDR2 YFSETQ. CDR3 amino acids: CASSRRGGSSQETQYF. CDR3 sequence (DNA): TGCGCCAGCAGCAGGAGGGGGGGCTCTTCCCAAGAGACCCAGTACTTC. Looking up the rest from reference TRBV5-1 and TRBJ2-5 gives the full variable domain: KAGVTQTPRYLIKTRGQQVTLSCSPISGHRSVSWYQQTPGQGLQFLFEYFSETQRNKGNFPGRFSGRQFSNSRSEMNVSTLELGDSALYLCASSRRGGSSQETQYFGPGTRLLVL.

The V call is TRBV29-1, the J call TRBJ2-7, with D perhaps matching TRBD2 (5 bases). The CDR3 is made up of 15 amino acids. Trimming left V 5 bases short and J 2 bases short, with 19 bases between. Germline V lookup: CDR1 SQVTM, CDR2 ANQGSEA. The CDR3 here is CSVLFVRVMTYEQYF. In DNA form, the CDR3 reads TGCAGCGTTCTGTTTGTGAGGGTTATGACCTACGAGCAGTACTTC.

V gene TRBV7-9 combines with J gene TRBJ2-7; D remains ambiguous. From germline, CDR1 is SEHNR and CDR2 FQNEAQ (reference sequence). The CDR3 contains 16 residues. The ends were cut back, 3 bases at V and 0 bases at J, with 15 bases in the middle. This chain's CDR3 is CASSFDVVTNSYEQYF. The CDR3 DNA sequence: TGTGCCAGCAGCTTCGACGTGGTGACAAACTCCTACGAGCAGTACTTC. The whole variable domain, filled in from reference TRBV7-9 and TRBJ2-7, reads DTGVSQNPRHKITKRGQNVTFRCDPISEHNRLYWYRQTLGQGPEFLTYFQNEAQLEKSRLLSDRFSAERPKGSFSTLEIQRTEQGDSAMYLCASSFDVVTNSYEQYFGPGTRLTVT.

The chain's CDR3 is CASSDFGTGGGDNEKLFF. The CDR3, as DNA: TGTGCCAGCAGTGACTTTGGGACAGGGGGCGGGGATAATGAAAAACTGTTTTTT. This chain connects TRBV6-1 to TRBJ1-4; 12 nucleotides line up with TRBD1. The CDR3 is made up of 18 amino acids. The V segment lost 3 bases and the J segment 4 bases; nucleotides outside the gene matches: 9. Germline V gene lookup returns CDR1 MNHNS and CDR2 SASEGT.

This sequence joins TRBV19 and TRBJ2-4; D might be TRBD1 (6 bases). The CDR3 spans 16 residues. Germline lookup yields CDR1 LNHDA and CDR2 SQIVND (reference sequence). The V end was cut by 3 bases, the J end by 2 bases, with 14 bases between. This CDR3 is CASSILTGPSKNIQYF. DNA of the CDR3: TGTGCCAGTAGTATCCTCACAGGGCCGTCCAAAAACATTCAGTACTTC.

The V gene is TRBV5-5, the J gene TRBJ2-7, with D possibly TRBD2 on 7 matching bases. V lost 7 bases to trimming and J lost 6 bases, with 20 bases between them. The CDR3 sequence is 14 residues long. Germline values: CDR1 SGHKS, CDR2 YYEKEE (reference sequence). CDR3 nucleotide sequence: TGTGCCAGCGCCGTGAGGGGGGAGGGAGCCGAGCAGTACTTC. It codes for CASAVRGEGAEQYF.

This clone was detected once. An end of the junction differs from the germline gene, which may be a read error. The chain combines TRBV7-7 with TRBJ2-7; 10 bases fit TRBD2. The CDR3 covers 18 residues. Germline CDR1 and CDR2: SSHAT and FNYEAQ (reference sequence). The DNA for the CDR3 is TGTGCTAGCAGCTCCGGCCTAGCGGGGGAGCCAAGTTCCTACGAGCAGTACTTC. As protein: CASSSGLAGEPSSYEQYF.

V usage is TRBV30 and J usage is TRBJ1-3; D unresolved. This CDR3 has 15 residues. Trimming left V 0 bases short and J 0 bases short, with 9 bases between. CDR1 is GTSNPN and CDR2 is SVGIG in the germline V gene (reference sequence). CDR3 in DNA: TGTGCCTGGAGTGTAGGCCTAGCCTCTGGAAACACCATATATTTT. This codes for CAWSVGLASGNTIYF.

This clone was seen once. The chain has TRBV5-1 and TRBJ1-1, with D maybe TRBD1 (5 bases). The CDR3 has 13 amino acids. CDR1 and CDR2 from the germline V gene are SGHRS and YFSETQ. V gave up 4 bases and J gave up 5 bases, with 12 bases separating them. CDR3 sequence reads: CASSLTGLTEAFF. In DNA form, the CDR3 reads TGCGCCAGCAGCCTTACAGGATTGACTGAAGCTTTCTTT.

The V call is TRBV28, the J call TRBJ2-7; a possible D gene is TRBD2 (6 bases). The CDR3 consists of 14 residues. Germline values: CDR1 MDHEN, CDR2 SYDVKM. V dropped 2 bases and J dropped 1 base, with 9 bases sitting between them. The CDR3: CASSLRGGSYEQYF. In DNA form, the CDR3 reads TGTGCCAGCAGTTTAAGAGGAGGGTCCTACGAGCAGTACTTC.

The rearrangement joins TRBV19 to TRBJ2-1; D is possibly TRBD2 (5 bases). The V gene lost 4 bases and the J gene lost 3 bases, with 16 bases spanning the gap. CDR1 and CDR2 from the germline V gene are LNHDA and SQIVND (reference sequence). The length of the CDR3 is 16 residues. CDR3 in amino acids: CASSNRRKTLYNEQFF. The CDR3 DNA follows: TGTGCCAGTAGTAATCGGAGGAAAACTCTCTACAATGAGCAGTTCTTC.

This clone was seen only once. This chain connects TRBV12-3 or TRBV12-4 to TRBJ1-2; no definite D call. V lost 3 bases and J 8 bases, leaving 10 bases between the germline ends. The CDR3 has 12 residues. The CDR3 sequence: CASSLWAGGYTF. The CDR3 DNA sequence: TGTGCCAGCAGTTTGTGGGCGGGGGGCTACACCTTC.